The source of this T cell receptor beta chain is a study of T cells after yellow fever vaccination. Overall study findings and caveats: From the bulk population, abundant clonotypes could contaminate and appear within FACS-sorted repertoires. In post-booster samples, most primary-vaccination clones reappeared (about 96% CD4, 70% to 90% CD8).

As concerns this clonotype: As yet, its antigen is unknown.

As TCR cDNA was made by 5'RACE template switching, a universal primer site and UMIs were added. TCRdb fed the 5' RACE reads into MiXCR, producing one record per CDR3 protein. The top ten hold 2.5% to 4% of the sample, which has hundreds of thousands of distinct CDR3 sequences, roughly an eighth seen once. V lost 6 bases, J lost 5 bases, and 12 bases lay in between. Per the germline V gene, CDR1 is ENHRY and CDR2 is SYGVKD. The length of the CDR3 is 13 residues. The starting material was CD4+ T cells sorted from PBMCs, obtained 15 days after the yellow fever booster vaccination. The origin of this receptor is a man in his late teens or twenties who received the YFV17D yellow fever vaccine. V and J are TRBV10-3 and TRBJ2-3; D remains unclear. The DNA of the CDR3 is TGTGCCATCAGGACCCCGAGTGGAGATACGCAGTATTTT. Translated, it gives CAIRTPSGDTQYF.